This T cell receptor (beta chain) was sequenced during a study of T cells after yellow fever vaccination. Study context: Fractions low in cell number were prepared with SMART-Seq v4 Ultra Low Input. General study findings and limits: Most primary-vaccination clones recurred post-booster (around 95% CD4, over 70% CD8). A faster peak, day 5 versus 15, was reached by the weaker secondary response. Repertoires obtained by FACS sorting could include abundant clonotypes that entered as contaminants from the bulk population.

This clonotype was seen a few times. The antigen remains undetermined. TCRdb re-called the 5' RACE reads through MiXCR, storing one row per CDR3 protein. There are 500,000 to 550,000 distinct CDR3 sequences in the sample; 20% to 25% occur only once, and about 17% lies in the top ten. The TCR was taken from a young man who received the YFV17D yellow fever vaccine. Specimen: PBMCs, collected 21 days after the first yellow fever vaccination.

The CDR3 loop is CASRSYAETQYF. In DNA form, the CDR3 reads TGTGCCAGCCGCAGTTACGCAGAGACCCAGTACTTC. V and J are TRBV6-2 or TRBV6-3 and TRBJ2-5; D not certain. The CDR3 has 12 amino acids. The V gene lost 8 bases and the J gene lost 4 bases, with 11 bases spanning the gap. CDR1 and CDR2 from the germline V gene are MNHEY and SVGEGT.